Listed here are 31 T cell receptor beta chains from one sample, sequenced in a study of breast tumors, draining lymph nodes, adjacent tissues. TCRdb itself ran the multiplex PCR reads through MiXCR, one entry per CDR3 protein. The table lists fewer than 140,000 distinct CDR3 sequences, less than 40% of them singletons. Axillary draining lymph nodes of breast cancer patients supplied the node samples. Sequencing input: axillary lymph node tissue. All receptors come from a female donor with breast cancer. Some clones in this sample may be carry-over from other donors' samples.

This rearrangement joins TRBV7-2 to TRBJ2-2; the match to TRBD2 covers 8 bases. The junction had 6 bases not matched to a gene; V was cut back by 5 bases and J by 4 bases. CDR3 size: 15 residues. Germline V gene sequence: CDR1 SGHTA, CDR2 FQGNSA. In DNA form, the CDR3 reads TGTGCCAGCAGCGGCTGGACTAGCCTCACCGGGGAGCTGTTTTTT. It translates to CASSGWTSLTGELFF.

Ten or more counts support this clonotype. The J gene is TRBJ1-6, the V gene TRBV4-3; no firm D call. The ends were cut back, 1 base at V and 9 bases at J, with 19 bases in the middle. The CDR3 is 17 amino acids. Germline CDR1 and CDR2: LGHNA and YSLEER. The CDR3 protein is CASSQADTHRVSSPLHF. CDR3 bases: TGCGCCAGCAGCCAAGCCGACACCCATAGGGTTTCTTCACCCCTCCACTTT.

This clonotype was seen a handful of times. A clone one base away is much larger, so this may be a read error. The V call is TRBV6-1, the J call TRBJ1-4; TRBD1 aligns across 10 bases. The germline V gene encodes CDR1 MNHNS and CDR2 SASEGT. CDR3 length: 16 amino acids. Trimming cost V 4 bases and J 8 bases; bases outside gene matches: 10. The CDR3 DNA is TGTGCCAGCAGTGTCCGGGACAGGGGCGACGGCGAAAAACTGTTTTTT. Translating gives CASSVRDRGDGEKLFF.

This clonotype has ten or more counts. The chain links TRBV20-1 to TRBJ2-7; D is ambiguous. Trimming cost V 4 bases and J 2 bases, with 12 bases left between them. Germline CDR1 DFQATT, CDR2 SNEGSKA (reference sequence). The CDR3 runs to 13 residues. CDR3 protein: CSAKVGWAYEQYF. The CDR3 region has the DNA TGCAGTGCTAAGGTAGGGTGGGCCTACGAGCAGTACTTC.

Regarding this clonotype: This may stem from a read error, because a much larger clone lies one nucleotide away. V is TRBV11-2 and J is TRBJ2-7; TRBD2 matches 8 bases. There are 16 residues in the CDR3. J lost 7 bases, V lost 4 bases, and 15 bases had no gene match. Germline CDR1 is SGHAT and CDR2 is FQNNGV. The CDR3 loop is CASSSPTSARAGEQYF. In DNA, the CDR3 is TGTGCCAGCAGCTCACCGACTAGCGCGAGGGCGGGGGAGCAGTACTTC.

With respect to this clonotype: A much larger clonotype is one base distant, so this may be a read error. The rearrangement links TRBV12-1 to TRBJ2-1; the listed D gene, TRBD2, was not tested against the DNA. TRBV12-1 is assigned pseudogene status. This CDR3 has 17 amino acids. The CDR3 spells CAQQRPPGGPSGNEQFF. The CDR3 DNA reads as TGTGCCCAGCAGCGACCTCCGGGAGGGCCCTCGGGCAATGAGCAGTTCTTC.

CDR3 nucleotide sequence: TGTGCCAGTAGTGCGAGACTAGCGGGAGCCAATGAGCAGTTCTTC. It translates to CASSARLAGANEQFF. The chain employs TRBV19 and TRBJ2-1, with 12 positions matching TRBD2. This CDR3 is 15 amino acids long. Germline-derived CDR1 and CDR2 are LNHDA and SQIVND (reference sequence). The V segment lost 5 bases and the J segment 6 bases; nucleotides outside the gene matches: 5.

The sample holds many counts of this clonotype. The chain employs TRBV29-1 and TRBJ1-1; D unresolved. CDR3 size: 9 residues. Germline lookup yields CDR1 SQVTM and CDR2 ANQGSEA. Trimming took 5 bases from V and 6 from J, leaving 4 bases between them. DNA of the CDR3: TGCAGCGTTCTCCCTGAAGCTTTCTTT. This encodes CSVLPEAFF.

In its sample, this clonotype was seen many times. V and J are TRBV7-9 and TRBJ2-5, with a possible D match to TRBD2 (5 bases). The length of the CDR3 is 16 residues. Looked up from germline, CDR1 is SEHNR and CDR2 is FQNEAQ (reference sequence). V lost 3 bases and J lost 0, with 14 bases in between. CDR3: CASSLVPGIYQETQYF. The CDR3 nucleotides read TGTGCCAGCAGCTTGGTCCCGGGGATATACCAAGAGACCCAGTACTTC.

This clonotype was counted at least ten times. V and J are TRBV20-1 and TRBJ2-7, with 10 bases aligning to TRBD2. The CDR3 length is 15 residues. Germline V lookup: CDR1 DFQATT, CDR2 SNEGSKA (reference sequence). V trimming: 5 bases; J trimming: 4 bases; junction bases outside the gene matches: 11. The CDR3 region is CSALTLAGSAYEQYF. The CDR3 DNA sequence: TGCAGTGCTCTTACACTAGCGGGAAGTGCTTACGAGCAGTACTTC.

There are many counts of this clonotype. CDR3 DNA sequence: TGCAGTGCTATTAATCCTCGGGAGATTCACTATGGCTACACCTTC. Protein: CSAINPREIHYGYTF. The chain joins TRBV20-1 to TRBJ1-2; D not resolved. The V gene's germline CDR1 is DFQATT and CDR2 SNEGSKA (reference sequence). V lost 4 bases and J 3 bases, leaving 18 bases between the germline ends. The CDR3 totals 15 residues.

Turning to this clonotype: With a much larger clone just one base away, this may be a read error. The chain has TRBV10-3 and TRBJ1-5, with TRBD1 matching 7 bases. The CDR3 is 14 residues long. The germline CDR1 and CDR2 sequences are ENHRY and SYGVKD. Trimming cost V 6 bases and J 5 bases; bases outside gene matches: 7. This CDR3 is CAISLQGSHQPQHF. CDR3 nucleotide sequence: TGTGCCATCAGCCTACAGGGGAGCCATCAGCCCCAGCATTTT.

A word on this clonotype: A read error may be the cause here, since a much bigger clone is one base away. CDR3 sequence: CASSHAPGGYYGDTF. In DNA, the CDR3 is TGTGCCAGCAGTCACGCGCCCGGGGGGTACTATGGCGACACCTTC. The chain joins TRBV6-1 to TRBJ1-2, with D perhaps TRBD1 (5 bases). Looked up from germline, CDR1 is MNHNS and CDR2 is SASEGT. The CDR3 consists of 15 residues.

This clonotype came up many times. Possible read error: a much larger clone is one base away. This rearrangement joins TRBV20-1 to TRBJ2-5; D remains ambiguous. Per the germline V gene, CDR1 is DFQATT and CDR2 is SNEGSKA (reference sequence). This CDR3 contains 14 residues. The CDR3 nucleotides are TGCAGTGCTAGAGATGGCCGGCGCCAAGCGACCCAGTACTTC. Its protein product is CSARDGRRQATQYF.

This clonotype was counted once. The junction and the germline gene differ at one end; a read error may be behind it. V usage is TRBV7-2 and J usage is TRBJ1-2; 8 bases map to TRBD1. CDR3 size: 13 residues. Germline CDR1 reads SGHTA; CDR2 reads FQGNSA. DNA of the CDR3: TGTGCCAGCAGCTTAGCTGGACAGGGTGGCGAAGCTTTC. It yields the protein CASSLAGQGGEAF.

This clonotype has a count of ten or more. The chain is built from TRBV9 and TRBJ1-3; no definite D call. Germline lookup yields CDR1 SGDLS and CDR2 YYNGEE. V dropped 3 bases and J dropped 0 bases, with 7 bases sitting between them. This CDR3 is 14 amino acids long. CDR3 in DNA: TGTGCCAGCAGCGCCACGAGCTCTGGAAACACCATATATTTT. Amino acid sequence: CASSATSSGNTIYF.

This chain links TRBV10-3 with TRBJ1-1; possibly TRBD1 for D (6 bases). CDR1 and CDR2 from the germline V gene are ENHRY and SYGVKD. V was pared by 10 bases and J by 0 bases, with 9 bases between. The CDR3 contains 12 residues. DNA for the CDR3: TGTGCCACCAGGGGAATGAACACTGAAGCTTTCTTT. Protein sequence: CATRGMNTEAFF.

The rearrangement links TRBV10-2 to TRBJ1-2; no definite D call. The V end lost 0 bases, the J end lost 2 bases, and 10 bases lay between the germline ends. The germline V gene has CDR1 WSHSY and CDR2 SAAADI. The CDR3 consists of 15 residues. In DNA form, the CDR3 reads TGCGCCAGCAGTGAGTCTCAACCCGGGAACTATGGCTACACCTTC. Translating it yields CASSESQPGNYGYTF.

The chain has TRBV6-2 or TRBV6-3 and TRBJ2-2, with 9 bases fitting TRBD2. Germline lookup yields CDR1 MNHEY and CDR2 SVGEGT. The CDR3 totals 18 residues. The V segment lost 5 bases and the J segment 2 bases; nucleotides outside the gene matches: 12. The chain's CDR3 is CASSHVRGGAVNTGELFF. CDR3 in DNA: TGTGCCAGCAGTCACGTCCGCGGGGGGGCAGTAAACACCGGGGAGCTGTTTTTT.

This clonotype was seen ten or more times. This sequence may be a read error, since a much larger clone differs from it by one base. The chain is built from TRBV20-1 and TRBJ2-6; 12 bases map to TRBD2. The length of the CDR3 is 16 residues. The ends lost 5 bases at V and 6 bases at J; junction bases unmatched: 8. Germline V lookup: CDR1 DFQATT, CDR2 SNEGSKA (reference sequence). CDR3 protein: CSASLAGGPAANVLTF. CDR3 DNA sequence: TGCAGTGCTTCGCTAGCGGGGGGGCCTGCGGCCAACGTCCTGACTTTC.

The table lists this clonotype with many counts. The chain carries TRBV11-3 and TRBJ2-5, with 7 nucleotides matching TRBD1. CDR3 length: 16 residues. Germline V gene data show CDR1 as SGHNT and CDR2 as YENEEA. V dropped 5 bases and J dropped 2; count of bases not matched to a gene: 11. The CDR3 loop reads CASSATTGDRQETQYF. As DNA, the CDR3 is TGTGCCAGCAGCGCAACCACAGGGGACCGTCAAGAGACCCAGTACTTC.

Comment on this clonotype: This clone may be a read error of a much larger clone one base away. The CDR3 here is CAGSHGAGQGGHEQYF. The CDR3 DNA follows: TGTGCCGGCAGTCACGGGGCGGGACAGGGAGGTCACGAGCAGTACTTC. This chain uses TRBV6-6 with TRBJ2-7; 9 nucleotides agree with TRBD1. CDR1 is MNHNY, CDR2 SVGAGI, per germline (reference sequence). The CDR3 is 16 amino acids.

In its sample, this clonotype was seen once. The rearrangement uses TRBV20-1 and TRBJ2-2; 9 bases match TRBD1. CDR3 length: 20 amino acids. Trimming removed 1 base from V and 4 bases from J; junction bases left unmatched: 19. The germline gives CDR1 DFQATT, CDR2 SNEGSKA (reference sequence). The CDR3 nucleotides read TGCAGTGCTAGAGGAGGGCGCAAGGAGCCGGGACAGGGAGCCACCGGGGAGCTGTTTTTT. It is translated as CSARGGRKEPGQGATGELFF.

To note about this clonotype: A read error may account for a junction end that differs from germline. J is TRBJ2-5 and V is TRBV20-1, with D tentatively TRBD1 (5 bases). The CDR3 extends over 13 amino acids. The germline V gene has CDR1 DFQATT and CDR2 SNEGSKA (reference sequence). CDR3 region: CSARGVAGETQYF. The CDR3 bases are TGCAGCGCTAGGGGTGTAGCTGGGGAGACCCAGTACTTC.

The V call is TRBV15, the J call TRBJ2-5; D perhaps matches TRBD1 (5 bases). This CDR3 has 15 residues. V lost 0 bases and J 5 bases, leaving 13 bases between the germline ends. Per the germline V gene, CDR1 is LNHNV and CDR2 is YYDKDF (reference sequence). CDR3 bases: TGTGCCACCAGCAGAGATCTATCAGGGTCGGAGACCCAGTACTTC. It translates to CATSRDLSGSETQYF.

The chain recombines TRBV18 with TRBJ1-2; D is unclear. The CDR3 has 14 residues. The germline V gene has CDR1 KGHSH and CDR2 LQKENI. Between the trimmed V and J ends, which lost 4 bases and 1 base, there was a span of 10 bases. For the CDR3, the DNA is TGTGCCAGCTCACGGTCAGGTGATAACTATGGCTACACCTTC. Translated: CASSRSGDNYGYTF.

This chain links TRBV7-2 with TRBJ1-6, with D perhaps matching TRBD1 (6 bases). Trimming removed 7 bases at V and 6 bases at J, with 16 bases between. The germline CDR1 and CDR2 sequences are SGHTA and FQGNSA. There are 15 residues in the CDR3. In DNA, the CDR3 is TGTGCCAGCACCAACACCGGGACAAGTAATTCACCCCTCCACTTT. Its protein product is CASTNTGTSNSPLHF.

This clonotype has a handful of counts. The chain joins TRBV3-1 to TRBJ2-7, with 11 bases that match TRBD2. V shed 4 bases, J shed 1 base, and the junction held 3 bases outside the gene matches. This CDR3 contains 15 residues. CDR1 is LGHDT, CDR2 YNNKEL, per germline (reference sequence). The CDR3 loop reads CASSPTSGASYEQYF. CDR3 DNA sequence: TGTGCCAGCAGCCCGACTAGCGGGGCATCCTACGAGCAGTACTTC.

This clonotype was counted many times. One end of the junction fails to match germline, which may point to a read error. The CDR3 region is CASSRTSGTYNEQFF. CDR3 coding DNA: TGCGCCAGCAGCCGGACTAGCGGTACTTACAATGAGCAGTTCTTC. V gene TRBV12-3 or TRBV12-4 combines with J gene TRBJ2-1; 10 bases line up with TRBD2. CDR3 length: 15 residues.

This clonotype was picked up many times. The V and J genes are TRBV6-5 and TRBJ1-2; D is unresolved. Germline V gives CDR1 MNHEY, CDR2 SVGAGI. CDR3 length: 16 amino acids. Trimming took 0 bases from V and 4 from J, leaving 15 bases between them. The CDR3 region has the DNA TGTGCCAGCAGTTACTCAGGCCCAGACACTACCTATGGCTACACCTTC. This translates into CASSYSGPDTTYGYTF.

A remark on this clonotype: A read error may be the cause here, since a much bigger clone is one base away. The CDR3 does not close with the conserved phenylalanine or tryptophan, likely indicating a read error. The DNA is omitted, as the CDR3 cannot be located on it reliably, and the CDR3 follows TCRdb's listing. This chain uses TRBV7-6 with TRBJ1-3; TRBD1, the D gene given by the table, was not confirmed from the DNA. The CDR3 adds up to 15 amino acids, both ends counted. Germline V CDR1 and CDR2: SGHVS, FNYEAQ. CDR3 sequence: CASSLSRDSGNTIHS.